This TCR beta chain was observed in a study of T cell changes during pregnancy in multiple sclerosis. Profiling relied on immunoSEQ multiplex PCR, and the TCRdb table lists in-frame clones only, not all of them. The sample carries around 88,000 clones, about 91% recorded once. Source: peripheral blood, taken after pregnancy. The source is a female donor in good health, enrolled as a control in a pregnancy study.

CDR3 sequence: CASSEYGGGHEQYF. DNA of the CDR3: TGTGCCAGCAGTGAATACGGAGGGGGCCACGAGCAGTACTTC. This chain joins TRBV25-1 and TRBJ2-5; D possibly corresponds to TRBD1 (7 bases). The DNA end is more similar to TRBJ2-7, so the J call may be wrong. Germline CDR1 reads MGHDK; CDR2 reads SYGVNS. The CDR3 has 14 amino acids.